The clone carrying this T cell receptor (beta chain) is deemed medium-sized. No antigen is known for it. This entry belongs to a study of T-cell memory formation after mild COVID-19. Study-level points and caveats: The second-wave clones peaking on day 37 were not confirmed as SARS-CoV-2-specific.

The CDR3 covers 12 residues. CDR1 and CDR2 (germline): SEHNR, FQNEAQ (reference sequence). V was clipped by 8 bases and J by 1 base, with 9 bases between them. Via MiXCR, TCRdb re-called the 5' RACE reads, giving one row per CDR3 protein. This table holds 110,000 to 150,000 distinct CDR3 sequences, about 23% found once. The chain links TRBV7-9 to TRBJ2-7; no firm D call. The receptor comes from an adult woman who had mild COVID-19 (a few samples of this study predate the infection). Cell type and time point are not known. Material for sequencing was PBMCs or a T cell subset sorted from them (not recorded which). CDR3 in amino acids: CASAGTSYEQYF. CDR3 DNA sequence: TGTGCCAGCGCCGGTACTTCCTACGAGCAGTACTTC.